Detailed here is one TCR beta chain. The antigen it recognizes is unknown. No base quality values were provided; no much bigger clone lies one nucleotide off. The entry originates in a study of vaccination and CD4 T cells after COVID-19 (dated by TCRdb to 2022 to 2024). About the investigation overall: SARS-CoV-2 positivity had been established in the convalescent patients by nasal swab PCR, and mild disease was recorded in roughly ten of these patients and severe disease in one. The convalescent cohort comprised six males and four females, including two Hispanic individuals, seven Caucasians, two Asians and one multiracial person. Participants got two doses of the Pfizer-BioNTech BNT162b2 vaccine (n=8) or two doses of the Moderna mRNA-1273 vaccine (n=2). Post-COVID blood samples were collected from convalescent patients a median of approximately 100 days after diagnosis, with a range of about 35 to 161 days. Post-vaccine blood samples were collected a median of about 66 days after the second vaccine dose, ranging from roughly 13 to 250 days. The cultures were stimulated with overlapping spike peptide pools from SARS-CoV-2 and from the common cold coronaviruses HCoV-NL63, HCoV-OC43 and HCoV-229E. In control cultures, a CEFX viral epitope pool was used as positive control, an HIV-1 Nef peptide pool was used as negative control, or no peptide was added. The spike-specific CD4+ TCR repertoire was compared before and after mRNA vaccination in approximately ten COVID-19 convalescent patients and a few infection-naive healthy vaccine recipients.

The intended sense of this specimen's treatment or condition label: approximately 11-day PBMC culture with coronavirus spike peptide pools or control peptides (ViraFEST assay). To expand antigen-specific T cells with peptide pools and then pick out the expanded clonotypes through TCR sequencing, the study relied on the ViraFEST assay. The convalescent patients' positive SARS-CoV-2 PCR tests were from March to December 2020, which was before the Alpha, Beta and Delta variants emerged in the United States. Each well held some 2 million PBMCs cultured in IMDM containing roughly 5% human AB serum and 9 to 10 IU/ml IL-2, with approximately 9.2 ug/ml peptide pools added. Half of the culture medium was replaced with fresh IL-2-containing medium on days 3 and 7. CD4+ T cells were isolated after around ten days of culture through negative selection using the EasySep CD4+ T cell isolation kit. PBMCs were separated from whole blood using Ficoll-Paque Plus gradient centrifugation and then either used fresh or cryopreserved at -140C. Triplicate wells were generally used for each culture condition.

What the work shows at the level of the full study, not this receptor alone: Of the vaccine-specific clones found in convalescent patients, nearly all (304 of 307) were mono-reactive for SARS-CoV-2 spike instead of being cross-reactive with common cold coronaviruses. Among convalescent patients, a median around 86% of the SARS-CoV-2-reactive clones seen after vaccination appeared only after vaccination, which suggests priming specific to the vaccine. Relatively few convalescent patients were included in the study, and early timepoints after natural infection were not analyzed. The median count of SARS-CoV-2-reactive clonotypes went up from 21 after infection to approximately 40 after vaccination, although the change was not significant.

Library creation used PCR. DNA from cultured CD4+ T cells was subjected to TCR sequencing with the Oncomine TCR Beta short-read assay at the Johns Hopkins FTIC core. The QIAamp micro DNA kit was used to extract genomic DNA from the cultured CD4+ T cells. The Oncomine TCR Beta libraries from cultured CD4+ T cells were pooled using unique dual indexes and then sequenced on an Illumina iSeq 100. The study's processing was this. Non-productive sequences were removed, and CDR3s not starting with C, not ending with F or W, or shorter than 7 amino acids were discarded. Antigen-specific clonotypes were identified with the MANAFEST web application by comparing peptide-stimulated wells with reference and other culture wells. To be called positive, a clone needed an FDR below 0.05, an odds ratio above 5, and a productive frequency above 0.1% in at least two of three replicate wells. A clonotype was classed as cross-reactive if the clonotype showed significant expansion both in SARS-CoV-2 spike wells and in at least one common cold coronavirus spike condition. Using R version 3.6.1, CDR3 homology was evaluated through Levenshtein distances (stringdist) along with unrooted phylogenetic trees (ape). The public sequencing data were trimmed at Q25 with fastp and processed into clonotypes with MiXCR by TCRdb, which kept only in-frame beta chains. When rows share a CDR3 protein, they turn into one entry using the most common DNA and genes. TCRdb's processing, not the authors' own work, is the source of the V and J calls. The sample yields roughly 13,000 distinct CDR3 sequences; around 64% were counted once. Approximately 20% of the sample rests with the top ten.

CDR1 and CDR2 are read off the germline V gene as MNHNS and SASEGT. The CDR3 contains 13 residues, cysteine and phenylalanine counted. Only CDR3 DNA remains: 39 bases, in frame from the first base. V and J lose 6 bases and 5 bases, and a span of 13 bases separates them. The receptor's source is a human donor who had recovered from COVID-19. The sample consisted of CD4+ T cells from blood, cultured in vitro. This sequence uses TRBV6-1 and TRBJ1-2, with the D gene too uncertain to name. Read as DNA, the sequence is TGTGCCAGCAGCCAGCCGTCGCTGTATGGCTACACCTTC. It is translated as CASSQPSLYGYTF.